The present TCR beta chain was sequenced within a study of early T cells in non-severe SARS-CoV-2 infection. Separate cDNA molecules each had unique molecular identifiers attached to them. TCRdb redid the calling of the 5' RACE reads with MiXCR, one entry per CDR3 protein. The sample consists of approximately 69,000 distinct CDR3 sequences, about 9% of them appearing once. V was pared by 6 bases and J by 3 bases, with 7 bases of the junction left unmatched. This CDR3 region has 14 residues. Looked up from germline, CDR1 is MNHNS and CDR2 is SASEGT. This clonotype appeared many times. The chain links TRBV6-1 to TRBJ2-5; the match to TRBD1 covers 7 bases. This TCR was sampled from an adult who was a healthcare worker with PCR-confirmed SARS-CoV-2 infection or an uninfected control (not recorded which). The specimen sequenced was whole blood. The CDR3 sequence: CASRPGTVKETQYF. The CDR3, as DNA: TGTGCCAGCAGGCCTGGGACAGTCAAAGAGACCCAGTACTTC.